These 31 T cell receptor beta chains share one sample of origin, sequenced in a study of blood T cells in healthy people across ages. The second PCR ran roughly 7 to 11 cycles with a sample-barcoded 5' primer and J-beta primers. TCRdb redid the calling of the 5' RACE reads with MiXCR, one entry per CDR3 protein. The data contain roughly 800,000 distinct CDR3 sequences, just under 25% of them singletons. The same specimen was also included in a second study, on T cells of mothers and their children.

What was sequenced was blood. All receptors derive from a boy younger than 18 in good health.

The J gene is TRBJ2-5, the V gene TRBV29-1, with D possibly matching TRBD2 (5 bases). Trimming cost V 4 bases and J 7 bases, with 10 bases left between them. From germline, CDR1 is SQVTM and CDR2 ANQGSEA. The CDR3 loop spans 11 amino acids. CDR3 nucleotides: TGCAGCGTTGCTACAAGCGGGACCCAGTACTTC. Translated: CSVATSGTQYF.

The V gene is TRBV7-9, the J gene TRBJ2-1, with a weak D call TRBD1 (6 bases). CDR3 length: 15 amino acids. Deletions cut 4 bases from V and 5 bases from J, with 15 bases between. Germline CDR1 reads SEHNR; CDR2 reads FQNEAQ (reference sequence). The CDR3 region has the DNA TGTGCCAGCAGCTACAGAACAGGGTCCGACAATGAGCAGTTCTTC. It is translated as CASSYRTGSDNEQFF.

Only a few counts were recorded for this clonotype. The rearrangement uses TRBV2 and TRBJ2-5; D gene ambiguous. This CDR3 is built from 13 residues. Looked up from germline, CDR1 is SNHLY and CDR2 is FYNNEI. V was shortened by 3 bases and J by 1 base, with 6 bases between the two germline ends. CDR3 sequence: CASSDVAQETQYF. The CDR3 DNA reads TGTGCCAGCAGTGATGTGGCCCAAGAGACCCAGTACTTC.

The rearrangement uses TRBV15 and TRBJ2-7; TRBD2 might be the D (6 bases). V was trimmed by 1 base and J by 4 bases, leaving 8 bases between them. Germline V gene lookup returns CDR1 LNHNV and CDR2 YYDKDF (reference sequence). This CDR3 is built from 13 residues. The CDR3 reads CATSRGRGYEQYF. The DNA for the CDR3 is TGTGCCACCAGCAGAGGGAGGGGATACGAGCAGTACTTC.

On this clonotype: The limits of the CDR3 on the DNA are not certain, so only TCRdb's listed CDR3 is given. The rearrangement joins TRBV28 to TRBJ1-6; the D segment call TRBD1 is taken from the table without a DNA check. 14 amino acids form the CDR3, both terminal residues included. In germline, CDR1 is MDHEN, CDR2 SYDVKM. CDR3 sequence: CASILGRTNSPLHF.

The chain joins TRBV7-8 to TRBJ1-4; no reliable D call. Germline V gives CDR1 SGHVS, CDR2 FQNEAQ. Trimming took 1 base from V and 10 from J, leaving 22 bases between them. The CDR3 sequence is 17 residues long. The CDR3 region is CASSLVIKWGRDGKLFF. The CDR3 DNA reads as TGTGCCAGCAGCTTAGTAATTAAGTGGGGTCGCGACGGAAAACTGTTTTTT.

At least ten counts were recorded for this clonotype. An end of the junction differs from the germline gene, which may be a read error. The rearrangement joins TRBV12-3 or TRBV12-4 to TRBJ2-5; TRBD2 might be the D (5 bases). The CDR3 consists of 13 residues. The CDR3: CASSLGRAETQYF. CDR3 coding DNA: TGTGCCAGCAGCTTAGGGCGGGCGGAGACCCAGTACTTC.

This clonotype has at least ten counts. The CDR3, as DNA: TGTGCCAGCAGCGACAGCGGGAGCTCCTACAATGAGCAGTTCTTC. Translating it yields CASSDSGSSYNEQFF. The genes are TRBV6-1 and TRBJ2-1; 8 nucleotides align to TRBD2. The CDR3 has 15 amino acids. Germline assignment: CDR1 MNHNS and CDR2 SASEGT. Trimming at V came to 6 bases and at J to 0 bases, leaving 4 bases not matched to a gene.

This clonotype was seen more than once but under ten times. The chain carries TRBV6-1 and TRBJ2-1; D remains ambiguous. The CDR3 is made up of 15 amino acids. V was trimmed by 4 bases and J by 1 base, leaving 11 bases between them. From germline, CDR1 is MNHNS and CDR2 SASEGT. CDR3 sequence (DNA): TGTGCCAGCAGTGTGGCAAGCGAGTCCTACAATGAGCAGTTCTTC. This encodes CASSVASESYNEQFF.

The V and J genes are TRBV20-1 and TRBJ2-7, with TRBD2 as a possible D gene (5 bases). This CDR3 has 13 residues. The V gene's germline CDR1 is DFQATT and CDR2 SNEGSKA (reference sequence). Trimming left V 1 base short and J 4 bases short, with 11 bases between. The CDR3 nucleotides read TGCAGTGCTAGAGTATACGGCGGGTACGAGCAGTACTTC. It is translated as CSARVYGGYEQYF.

The chain combines TRBV9 with TRBJ2-2, with 10 bases aligning to TRBD1. There are 16 residues in the CDR3. V gave up 3 bases and J gave up 0 bases; unmatched junction bases: 2. Per germline, CDR1 SGDLS and CDR2 YYNGEE. The CDR3 nucleotides read TGTGCCAGCAGCGCCGGACAGGGGGCGAACACCGGGGAGCTGTTTTTT. Protein product: CASSAGQGANTGELFF.

Concerning this clonotype itself: Here the CDR3 omits its conserved ending phenylalanine or tryptophan, so a read error is the likely source. The chain uses TRBV6-2 or TRBV6-3 and TRBJ2-7, with 12 nucleotides matching TRBD2. Trimming cost V 6 bases and J 2 bases; bases outside gene matches: 5. Germline V lookup: CDR1 MNHEY, CDR2 SVGEGT. CDR3 length equals 15 residues. CDR3 DNA sequence: TGTGCCAGCAGACCCCTAGCGGGAGGGGCCTACGAGCAGTACCTC. This gives the protein CASRPLAGGAYEQYL.

V is TRBV4-1 and J is TRBJ2-1; D assignment may be TRBD1 or TRBD2 (5 bases each). The CDR3 consists of 15 residues. Germline V gene sequence: CDR1 MGHRA, CDR2 YSYEKL. The V and J ends lost 2 bases and 7 bases respectively, with 15 bases between them. CDR3 sequence (DNA): TGCGCCAGCAGCCAACCGGGACCTGGGCTAAATGAGCAGTTCTTC. Translation gives CASSQPGPGLNEQFF.

V usage is TRBV2 and J usage is TRBJ2-7, with D maybe TRBD1 (5 bases). The germline V gene has CDR1 SNHLY and CDR2 FYNNEI. The CDR3 sequence is 14 residues long. V was cut by 3 bases and J by 0 bases, with 9 bases left in between. For the CDR3, the DNA is TGTGCCAGCAGTGAGGGGCAGCTCTCCTACGAGCAGTACTTC. Translation gives CASSEGQLSYEQYF.

This clonotype has a handful of counts. The chain employs TRBV12-3 or TRBV12-4 and TRBJ1-5; TRBD1 matches at 7 bases. This CDR3 spans 17 amino acids. Trimming at V came to 6 bases and at J to 4 bases, leaving 15 bases not matched to a gene. CDR3 DNA sequence: TGTGCCAGCAGCCTTCGGCCTCCGGGACAGCGAAATCAGCCCCAGCATTTT. Amino acid sequence: CASSLRPPGQRNQPQHF.

To note about this clonotype: One end of the junction is discordant with germline, which a read error may explain. The V call is TRBV20-1, the J call TRBJ2-5; no definite D call. Germline V gene lookup returns CDR1 DFQATT and CDR2 SNEGSKA (reference sequence). The CDR3 runs 14 residues. The CDR3 is CSAPPAGRQETRYF. CDR3 in DNA: TGCAGTGCTCCTCCGGCCGGACGCCAAGAGACCCGGTACTTC.

This clonotype was seen more than once but under ten times. The V and J genes are TRBV6-5 and TRBJ1-6; D is undetermined. CDR3 length: 14 amino acids. The germline V and J ends were trimmed by 6 bases and 3 bases, with 9 bases remaining between them. CDR1 MNHEY and CDR2 SVGAGI come from the germline V gene. This CDR3 reads CASSRDIYNSPLHF. CDR3 coding DNA: TGTGCCAGCAGCCGCGACATCTATAATTCACCCCTCCACTTT.

This clonotype was detected only a few times. The rearrangement joins TRBV29-1 to TRBJ2-4; a weak D match, TRBD2 (6 bases). The V end was cut by 2 bases, the J end by 4 bases, with 15 bases between. CDR3 length: 15 residues. The germline V gene has CDR1 SQVTM and CDR2 ANQGSEA. CDR3 bases: TGCAGCGTTGAATTCCGGGGGAAGGGAAAAAACATTCAGTACTTC. Protein product: CSVEFRGKGKNIQYF.

This clonotype was found a few times. The chain joins TRBV9 to TRBJ2-3; perhaps TRBD2 as D (5 bases). The CDR3 is 15 residues long. V lost 0 bases and J lost 6, with 14 bases in between. Germline values: CDR1 SGDLS, CDR2 YYNGEE. CDR3 in amino acids: CASSVATGIRDTQYF. The CDR3 nucleotides are TGTGCCAGCAGCGTAGCCACCGGGATACGGGATACGCAGTATTTT.

The chain uses TRBV18 and TRBJ2-7; tentative D call: TRBD2 (5 bases). V lost 3 bases and J lost 3, with 9 bases in between. The CDR3 contains 13 residues. The germline V gene has CDR1 KGHSH and CDR2 LQKENI. In DNA, the CDR3 is TGTGCCAGCTCACCTGGACTTGACTACGAGCAGTACTTC. This sequence encodes CASSPGLDYEQYF.

This clonotype came up a few times. This rearrangement joins TRBV6-5 to TRBJ2-7, with D possibly being TRBD2 (5 bases). V was trimmed by 4 bases and J by 3 bases, leaving 13 bases between them. This CDR3 is 14 amino acids long. CDR1 is MNHEY and CDR2 is SVGAGI in the germline V gene. CDR3 coding DNA: TGTGCCAGCAGTTCAGTTTCGACTATCTACGAGCAGTACTTC. Protein product: CASSSVSTIYEQYF.

The chain combines TRBV11-2 with TRBJ2-3; TRBD2 aligns across 12 bases. The CDR3 runs 17 residues. Losses at the gene ends were 5 bases for V and 8 bases for J; bases not matched to a gene: 14. Germline CDR1 reads SGHAT; CDR2 reads FQNNGV. The CDR3 sequence is CASSPRGSSGGASTQYF. The CDR3 DNA follows: TGTGCCAGCAGCCCGAGGGGGTCTAGCGGGGGGGCGAGTACGCAGTATTTT. Looking up the rest from reference TRBV11-2 and TRBJ2-3 gives the full variable domain: EAGVAQSPRYKIIEKRQSVAFWCNPISGHATLYWYQQILGQGPKLLIQFQNNGVVDDSQLPKDRFSAERLKGVDSTLKIQPAKLEDSAVYLCASSPRGSSGGASTQYFGPGTRLTVL.

Written as DNA, the CDR3 is TGTGCCAGTACAGGAGGCGGCGCAGATACGCAGTATTTT. Protein: CASTGGGADTQYF. The chain carries TRBV19 and TRBJ2-3; maybe TRBD2 (5 bases). V was cut by 7 bases and J by 4 bases, with 12 bases left in between. Germline V gives CDR1 LNHDA, CDR2 SQIVND (reference sequence). The CDR3 is 13 amino acids.

This clonotype was counted between two and nine times. V is TRBV20-1 and J is TRBJ2-1; tentatively, D is TRBD1 (6 bases). Trimming pared 3 bases from V and 1 base from J, leaving 13 bases between. The germline CDR1 and CDR2 sequences are DFQATT and SNEGSKA (reference sequence). This CDR3 has 15 residues. The CDR3 loop reads CSARVGGASYNEQFF. CDR3 sequence (DNA): TGCAGTGCTAGGGTTGGGGGCGCTTCCTACAATGAGCAGTTCTTC.

The V gene is TRBV3-1, the J gene TRBJ2-1, with no clear D. CDR3 length equals 13 residues. Per germline, CDR1 LGHDT and CDR2 YNNKEL (reference sequence). Trimming pared 0 bases from V and 14 bases from J, leaving 14 bases between. The CDR3 protein is CASSQDLVPGKFF. The DNA of the CDR3 is TGTGCCAGCAGCCAAGATTTGGTTCCTGGGAAGTTCTTC.

The rearrangement uses TRBV27 and TRBJ2-5, with D perhaps matching TRBD1 (7 bases). V was shortened by 5 bases and J by 4 bases, with 17 bases between the two germline ends. CDR3 size: 15 residues. Germline lookup yields CDR1 MNHEY and CDR2 SMNVEV (reference sequence). CDR3 sequence (DNA): TGTGCCAGCAGTCCAACGCTTCAGGGGGGAGAGACCCAGTACTTC. Protein: CASSPTLQGGETQYF.

This clonotype was seen at least ten times. CDR3 nucleotides: TGTGCCAGCAGCTTTTCTAGCAATGAGCAGTTCTTC. Amino acids: CASSFSSNEQFF. V is TRBV7-9 and J is TRBJ2-1; D gene uncertain. Germline V gene sequence: CDR1 SEHNR, CDR2 FQNEAQ (reference sequence). V was cut by 3 bases and J by 6 bases, with 6 bases left in between. The CDR3 consists of 12 residues.

The J gene is TRBJ2-5, the V gene TRBV29-1; 9 bases are a match to TRBD2. The assigned J gene may be wrong: the sequence end matches TRBJ2-1 better. The CDR3 contains 14 residues. CDR1 SQVTM and CDR2 ANQGSEA come from the germline V gene. The chain's CDR3 is CSVEGAGGLYEQFF. In DNA, the CDR3 is TGCAGCGTTGAAGGGGCGGGAGGGCTGTATGAGCAGTTCTTC.

This clonotype came up a few times. The chain joins TRBV5-5 to TRBJ1-1; 10 bases agree with TRBD1. The germline V gene has CDR1 SGHKS and CDR2 YYEKEE (reference sequence). J was trimmed by 5 bases and V by 1 base; bases with no gene match: 2. The CDR3 runs to 14 residues. The CDR3, as DNA: TGTGCCAGCAGCTTGTGGACAGGGGGGACTGAAGCTTTCTTT. This sequence encodes CASSLWTGGTEAFF.

This chain uses TRBV6-6 with TRBJ2-1; TRBD2 agrees at 8 bases. The V and J ends lost 1 base and 8 bases, in that order; junction bases with no gene match: 10. This CDR3 spans 16 amino acids. Germline loops: CDR1 MNHNY, CDR2 SVGAGI (reference sequence). DNA for the CDR3: TGTGCCAGCAGTTACTTCGGCGGGGGGCCTAGGGATGAGCAGTTCTTC. Translating it yields CASSYFGGGPRDEQFF.

The chain has TRBV6-2 or TRBV6-3 and TRBJ1-5; 9 bases fit TRBD1. From germline, CDR1 is MNHEY and CDR2 SVGEGT. The ends lost 10 bases at V and 5 bases at J; junction bases unmatched: 3. The CDR3 runs to 12 residues. The CDR3 loop is CATRDRDQPQHF. The CDR3 DNA reads TGTGCCACGCGGGACAGGGATCAGCCCCAGCATTTT.